This T cell receptor beta chain emerged from a study of T cells after posttransplantation cyclophosphamide. On the day of bone marrow donation, the related graft donor provided peripheral blood. Sequencing was performed with immunoSEQ multiplex PCR; in TCRdb, only in-frame clones are kept and a portion is missing. This sample has roughly 45,000 clones, each found more than once. This clone came up many times. What it binds is unknown. Germline CDR1 MNHEY, CDR2 SMNVEV (reference sequence). This CDR3 is 13 amino acids long. With 3 bases removed from V and 4 bases from J, the gap between germline ends came to 7 bases. Study results and limitations: Donor CD8+ memory clones often dominated recipient blood repertoires at later times.

The chain has TRBV27 and TRBJ2-1; possibly TRBD1 for D (5 bases). The receptor was derived from a man aged 40-50 years in good health, CMV-negative, and a related stem cell transplant donor. The sample comprised PBMCs. CDR3 coding DNA: TGTGCCAGCAGTTTGACAGAGTACAATGAGCAGTTCTTC. This sequence encodes CASSLTEYNEQFF.